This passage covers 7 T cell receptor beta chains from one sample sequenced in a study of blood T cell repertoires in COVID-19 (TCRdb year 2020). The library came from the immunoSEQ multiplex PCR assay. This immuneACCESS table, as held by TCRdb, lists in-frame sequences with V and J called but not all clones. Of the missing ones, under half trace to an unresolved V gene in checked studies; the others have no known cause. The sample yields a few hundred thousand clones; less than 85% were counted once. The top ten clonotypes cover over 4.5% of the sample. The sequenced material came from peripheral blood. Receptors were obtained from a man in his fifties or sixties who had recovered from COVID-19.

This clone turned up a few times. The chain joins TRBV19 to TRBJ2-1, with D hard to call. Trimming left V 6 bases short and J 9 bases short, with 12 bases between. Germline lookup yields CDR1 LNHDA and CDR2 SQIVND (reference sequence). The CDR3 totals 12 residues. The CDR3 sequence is CASRGSRVEQFF. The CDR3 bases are TGTGCCAGTAGGGGTAGCCGGGTTGAGCAGTTCTTC. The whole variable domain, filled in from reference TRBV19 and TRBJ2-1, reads DGGITQSPKYLFRKEGQNVTLSCEQNLNHDAMYWYRQDPGQGLRLIYYSQIVNDFQKGDIAEGYSVSREKKESFPLTVTSAQKNPTAFYLCASRGSRVEQFFGPGTRLTVL.

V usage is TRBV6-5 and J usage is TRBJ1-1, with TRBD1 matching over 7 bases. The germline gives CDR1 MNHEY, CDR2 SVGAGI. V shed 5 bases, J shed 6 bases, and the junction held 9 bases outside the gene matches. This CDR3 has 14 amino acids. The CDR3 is CASSPQGELAEAFF. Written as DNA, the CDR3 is TGTGCCAGCAGTCCGCAGGGGGAGTTAGCTGAAGCTTTCTTT.

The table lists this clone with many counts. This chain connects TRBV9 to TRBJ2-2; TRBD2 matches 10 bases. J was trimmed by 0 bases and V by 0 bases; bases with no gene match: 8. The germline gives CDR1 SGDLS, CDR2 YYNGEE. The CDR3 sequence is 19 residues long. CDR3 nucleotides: TGTGCCAGCAGCGTAGCTCCTAGCGGGAGATGGGCGAACACCGGGGAGCTGTTTTTT. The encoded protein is CASSVAPSGRWANTGELFF.

The chain's CDR3 is CASSQNTGGRNRGQPQHF. The CDR3 DNA sequence: TGCGCCAGCAGCCAAAACACAGGGGGCCGAAATAGGGGTCAGCCCCAGCATTTT. The chain employs TRBV4-1 and TRBJ1-5; 9 bases line up with TRBD1. Germline assignment: CDR1 MGHRA and CDR2 YSYEKL. This CDR3 is 18 amino acids long. V lost 2 bases and J lost 6; bases outside the gene matches: 14.

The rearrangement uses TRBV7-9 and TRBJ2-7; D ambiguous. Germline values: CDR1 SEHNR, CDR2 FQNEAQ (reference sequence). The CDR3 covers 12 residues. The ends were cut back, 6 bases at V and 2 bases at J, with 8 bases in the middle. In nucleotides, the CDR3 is TGTGCCAGCAGTCGATTAGCCTACGAGCAGTACTTC. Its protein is CASSRLAYEQYF.

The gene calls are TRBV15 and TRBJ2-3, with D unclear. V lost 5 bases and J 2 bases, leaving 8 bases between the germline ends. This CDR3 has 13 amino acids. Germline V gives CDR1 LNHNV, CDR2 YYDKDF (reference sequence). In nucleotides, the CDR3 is TGTGCCACCAGCGTGCGATACACAGATACGCAGTATTTT. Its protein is CATSVRYTDTQYF.

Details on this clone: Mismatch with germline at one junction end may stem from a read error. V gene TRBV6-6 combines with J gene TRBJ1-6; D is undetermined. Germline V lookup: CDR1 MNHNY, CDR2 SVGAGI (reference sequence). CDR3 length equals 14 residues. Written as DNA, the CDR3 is TGTGCCAGCACTTACATCTCGGAGGGTTCACCCCTCCACTTT. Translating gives CASTYISEGSPLHF.